Listed below are T cell receptor beta chains from one sample, sequenced in a study of blood T cells in healthy people across ages. Each CDR3 protein gets one entry after TCRdb re-called the 5' RACE reads with MiXCR. The table records hundreds of thousands of distinct CDR3 sequences, 55% to 75% of them present only once. The sample consisted of blood. The receptors here all came from a man aged 25 to 45 in good health. Both conserved end residues are part of each CDR3. The D gene is left open where the match is weak. For some rows the clone size is stated as once, few or many, or as a class when expanded; others skip it.

CASRPQAAGGKTQYF,TGCGCCAGCAGACCTCAGGCAGCAGGAGGAAAGACCCAGTACTTC,-,few,TRBJ2-5,TRBV5-1
CASSEVVSNQPQHF,TGTGCCAGCAGTGAAGTTGTCAGCAATCAGCCCCAGCATTTT,-,-,TRBJ1-5,TRBV2
CASSSQPGKGIPYEQYF,TGTGCCAGCAGCTCCCAACCAGGGAAGGGGATTCCATACGAGCAGTACTTC,-,-,TRBJ2-7,TRBV7-6
CASSSQLAIEGTDTQYF,TGCGCCAGCAGCTCCCAATTAGCGATCGAGGGCACAGATACGCAGTATTTT,-,-,TRBJ2-3,TRBV5-1
CASSLTPDKNEQYF,TGTGCCAGCAGCCTAACCCCGGACAAGAACGAGCAGTACTTC,-,few,TRBJ2-7,TRBV7-2
CASSPDTDLSYEQYF,TGTGCCAGCAGCCCAGACACCGATCTATCCTACGAGCAGTACTTC,-,-,TRBJ2-7,TRBV12-3/TRBV12-4
CSVATGQETQYF,TGCAGCGTAGCTACAGGGCAAGAGACCCAGTACTTC,-,few,TRBJ2-5,TRBV29-1
CASSLMGQGSRTEAFF,TGCGCCAGCAGCTTGATGGGACAGGGATCGCGAACTGAAGCTTTCTTT,TRBD1,-,TRBJ1-1,TRBV5-1
CSAMDMGNEQFF,TGCAGTGCTATGGACATGGGCAATGAGCAGTTCTTC,-,few,TRBJ2-1,TRBV20-1
CSVTGQGAAEAFF,TGCAGCGTGACGGGACAGGGGGCCGCTGAAGCTTTCTTT,TRBD1,few,TRBJ1-1,TRBV29-1
CASSKSSGSSYEQYF,TGTGCCAGCAGCAAAAGTAGCGGGAGTTCCTACGAGCAGTACTTC,TRBD2,few,TRBJ2-7,TRBV7-2
CSARSPRTSGIRGQETQYF,TGCAGTGCTAGGAGCCCGCGGACTAGCGGGATAAGGGGCCAAGAGACCCAGTACTTC,TRBD2,-,TRBJ2-5,TRBV20-1
CSVVAGGKNIQYF,TGCAGCGTGGTAGCGGGGGGGAAAAACATTCAGTACTTC,TRBD2,-,TRBJ2-4,TRBV29-1
CASSPLHEQYF,TGTGCCAGCTCCCCCCTACACGAGCAGTACTTC,-,few,TRBJ2-7,TRBV6-1
CSVEVASNYGYTF,TGCAGCGTTGAAGTAGCCTCCAACTATGGCTACACCTTC,-,few,TRBJ1-2,TRBV29-1
CASSPISEGYEQYF,TGTGCCAGCTCCCCTATATCGGAGGGCTACGAGCAGTACTTC,-,-,TRBJ2-7,TRBV18
CSVEVAGGKTQYF,TGCAGCGTTGAGGTGGCGGGAGGGAAGACCCAGTACTTC,TRBD2,-,TRBJ2-5,TRBV29-1
CASSGQGSTIYF,TGCGCCAGCAGCGGACAGGGGAGCACCATATATTTT,TRBD1,-,TRBJ1-3,TRBV5-1
CSARQAGGPDTQYF,TGCAGTGCTAGACAAGCGGGGGGCCCGGATACGCAGTATTTT,TRBD2,once,TRBJ2-3,TRBV20-1
CASSTGGVWTEAFF,TGTGCCAGCAGTACAGGGGGCGTATGGACTGAAGCTTTCTTT,TRBD1,-,TRBJ1-1,TRBV6-6
CASSVGRRGSRYF,TGTGCCAGCAGCGTAGGGCGGAGGGGAAGTCGGTATTTT,-,-,TRBJ2-3,TRBV9
CASSRTLYNYGYTF,TGTGCCAGCAGTCGGACCCTTTATAACTATGGCTACACCTTC,-,few,TRBJ1-2,TRBV6-2/TRBV6-3
CASGAPNRDHGYTF,TGTGCCAGCGGGGCGCCGAACAGGGACCATGGCTACACCTTC,-,-,TRBJ1-2,TRBV7-9
CSVRGGSGQETQYF,TGCAGCGTTCGAGGAGGAAGCGGACAAGAGACCCAGTACTTC,-,few,TRBJ2-5,TRBV29-1
CSHSSAGGVETQYF,TGCAGCCATTCCTCGGCAGGGGGCGTGGAGACCCAGTACTTC,TRBD1,many,TRBJ2-5,TRBV29-1
CSASNGGLYNEQFF,TGCAGTGCTAGCAACGGGGGCCTCTACAATGAGCAGTTCTTC,-,few,TRBJ2-1,TRBV20-1
CASSGTGGLGKSDTQYF,TGTGCCAGCAGCGGGACAGGGGGTTTAGGAAAGAGCGATACGCAGTATTTT,TRBD1,-,TRBJ2-3,TRBV9
CASRISHGYTF,TGTGCCAGCAGGATTTCCCATGGCTACACCTTC,-,few,TRBJ1-2,TRBV28
CASSPSNGAGEQFF,TGTGCCAGCAGTCCCTCCAACGGGGCCGGTGAGCAGTTCTTC,-,-,TRBJ2-1,TRBV12-3/TRBV12-4
CASSLTGRPHEKLFF,TGTGCCAGCAGCTTGACAGGCCGCCCCCATGAAAAACTGTTTTTT,-,-,TRBJ1-4,TRBV7-2
CASSYSDRREQYF,TGTGCCAGCAGTTACTCGGACAGACGCGAGCAGTACTTC,-,-,TRBJ2-7,TRBV6-5
CASGEVKEKLFF,TGTGCCAGCGGGGAGGTGAAGGAAAAACTGTTTTTT,-,-,TRBJ1-4,TRBV2
CASTIPQGASTDTQYF,TGTGCCAGCACCATACCACAGGGGGCAAGCACAGATACGCAGTATTTT,TRBD1,-,TRBJ2-3,TRBV6-6
CASSLEGVMNTEAFF,TGTGCCAGCAGTTTGGAGGGGGTGATGAACACTGAAGCTTTCTTT,-,few,TRBJ1-1,TRBV6-5
CASSLSRGLAETQYF,TGTGCCAGCAGTTTGTCCCGGGGTCTAGCAGAGACCCAGTACTTC,-,-,TRBJ2-5,TRBV28
CASSLGGSRSVGEQYF,TGTGCCAGCAGCTTAGGGGGGAGCAGGTCGGTAGGGGAGCAGTACTTC,-,-,TRBJ2-5,TRBV7-2
CASSRDRGVTLDGYTF,TGTGCCAGCAGCCGAGACAGGGGGGTAACTCTCGATGGCTACACCTTC,TRBD1,-,TRBJ1-2,TRBV7-9
CASSLSYEAFF,TGTGCCAGCAGTTTATCATACGAAGCTTTCTTT,-,-,TRBJ1-1,TRBV28
CASTPYADFAYGYTF,TGCGCCAGCACCCCATACGCGGATTTTGCCTATGGCTACACCTTC,-,-,TRBJ1-2,TRBV4-3
CASSPTTVSYEQYF,TGTGCCAGCAGTCCGACGACAGTCTCCTACGAGCAGTACTTC,-,-,TRBJ2-7,TRBV2
CASSQSGGLLVNEQFF,TGCGCCAGCAGCCAAAGCGGGGGGCTCCTAGTGAATGAGCAGTTCTTC,TRBD2,few,TRBJ2-1,TRBV5-1
CASREHTYEQYF,TGTGCCAGCAGGGAACACACGTACGAGCAGTACTTC,-,-,TRBJ2-7,TRBV28
CASSARGLPNEQFF,TGTGCCAGCAGCGCCCGGGGACTACCGAATGAGCAGTTCTTC,TRBD2,-,TRBJ2-1,TRBV7-2
CSVTRGRTNTGELFF,TGCAGTGTCACTCGCGGGAGGACGAACACCGGGGAGCTGTTTTTT,TRBD2,-,TRBJ2-2,TRBV20-1
CSVEQYTDTQYF,TGCAGCGTTGAGCAGTACACAGATACGCAGTATTTT,-,-,TRBJ2-3,TRBV29-1
CASSSMGVSGEQFF,TGTGCCAGCAGCTCGATGGGGGTCTCGGGTGAGCAGTTCTTC,-,-,TRBJ2-1,TRBV7-9
CASTGRAGGPTETQYF,TGTGCCAGCACGGGACGAGCGGGAGGGCCGACAGAGACCCAGTACTTC,TRBD2,-,TRBJ2-5,TRBV6-5
CASSQAASTSYNEQFF,TGCGCCAGCAGCCAAGCGGCTAGCACCTCCTACAATGAGCAGTTCTTC,-,-,TRBJ2-1,TRBV4-1
CAAQTSRGDYEKGYTF,TGTGCCGCACAGACCTCCAGGGGAGACTATGAGAAGGGCTACACCTTC,-,-,TRBJ1-2,TRBV10-3
CASSLGHLSYNEQFF,TGTGCCAGCAGCTTAGGGCACCTCAGCTACAATGAGCAGTTCTTC,-,few,TRBJ2-1,TRBV11-2
CSAENDGTEAFF,TGCAGTGCTGAAAATGACGGAACTGAAGCTTTCTTT,-,-,TRBJ1-1,TRBV20-1
CSARDTTDWAQYF,TGCAGTGCTAGAGACACAACAGATTGGGCCCAGTACTTC,-,few,TRBJ2-5,TRBV20-1
CASSTGEADTQYF,TGTGCCAGCAGTACAGGGGAGGCAGATACGCAGTATTTT,-,-,TRBJ2-3,TRBV27
CASSRFQETQYF,TGTGCCAGCAGTCGGTTCCAAGAGACCCAGTACTTC,-,few,TRBJ2-5,TRBV12-3/TRBV12-4
CASSRVAVYNEQFF,TGTGCCAGCAGCAGGGTAGCGGTTTACAATGAGCAGTTCTTC,-,-,TRBJ2-1,TRBV9
CASTPPSGRTDTQYF,TGTGCCAGCACTCCGCCCAGCGGACGCACAGATACGCAGTATTTT,-,-,TRBJ2-3,TRBV12-3/TRBV12-4
CASSVGTGRYEQYF,TGCGCCAGCAGCGTGGGGACAGGGCGCTACGAGCAGTACTTC,TRBD1,few,TRBJ2-7,TRBV5-1
CASSADEAGANTGELFF,TGTGCCAGCAGCGCGGATGAAGCGGGAGCGAACACCGGGGAGCTGTTTTTT,TRBD2,once,TRBJ2-2,TRBV9
CSVEVKPGGQYEQFF,TGCAGCGTTGAAGTTAAACCGGGAGGGCAGTATGAGCAGTTCTTC,TRBD2,-,TRBJ2-1,TRBV29-1
CASSLLDSLPTSYEQYF,TGTGCCAGCAGCTTGCTCGACAGCCTCCCTACCTCCTACGAGCAGTACTTC,-,-,TRBJ2-7,TRBV7-8